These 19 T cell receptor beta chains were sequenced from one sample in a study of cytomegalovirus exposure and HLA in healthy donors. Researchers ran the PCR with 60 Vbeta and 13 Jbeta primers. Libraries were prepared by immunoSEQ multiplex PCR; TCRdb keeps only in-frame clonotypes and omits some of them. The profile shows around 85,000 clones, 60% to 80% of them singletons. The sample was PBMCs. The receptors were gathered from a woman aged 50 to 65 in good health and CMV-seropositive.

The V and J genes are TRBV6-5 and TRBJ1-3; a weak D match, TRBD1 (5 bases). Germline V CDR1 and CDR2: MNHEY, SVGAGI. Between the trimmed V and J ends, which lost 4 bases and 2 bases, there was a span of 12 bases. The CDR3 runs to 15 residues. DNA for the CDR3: TGTGCCAGCAGTTTCCGACCAGGGACTGGAAACACCATATATTTT. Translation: CASSFRPGTGNTIYF.

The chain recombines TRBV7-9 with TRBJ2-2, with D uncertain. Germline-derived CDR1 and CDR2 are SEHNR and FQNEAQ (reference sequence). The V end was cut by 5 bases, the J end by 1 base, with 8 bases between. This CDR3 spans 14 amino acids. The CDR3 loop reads CASSPTENTGELFF. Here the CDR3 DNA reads TGTGCCAGCAGCCCAACAGAGAACACCGGGGAGCTGTTTTTT.

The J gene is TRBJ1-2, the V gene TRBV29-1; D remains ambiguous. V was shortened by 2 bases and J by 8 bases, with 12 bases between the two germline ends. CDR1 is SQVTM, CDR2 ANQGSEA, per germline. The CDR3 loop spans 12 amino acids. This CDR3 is CSVEPHDKGYTF. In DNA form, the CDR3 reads TGCAGCGTTGAACCCCACGACAAGGGCTACACCTTC.

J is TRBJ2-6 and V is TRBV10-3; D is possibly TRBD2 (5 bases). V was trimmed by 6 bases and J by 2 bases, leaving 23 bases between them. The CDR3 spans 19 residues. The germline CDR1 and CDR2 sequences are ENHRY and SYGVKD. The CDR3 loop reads CAISDRRQATRTGANVLTF. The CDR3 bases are TGTGCCATCAGCGACCGGCGGCAGGCCACTAGGACTGGGGCCAACGTCCTGACTTTC.

DNA of the CDR3: TGTGCCAGCAGTGAAATGTCTAGCGGGAATGAGCAGTTCTTC. Translated: CASSEMSSGNEQFF. The V gene is TRBV6-1, the J gene TRBJ2-1; 8 bases map to TRBD2. CDR3 size: 14 residues. With 2 bases clipped from V and 7 bases from J, the junction kept 4 bases outside the gene matches. From germline, CDR1 is MNHNS and CDR2 SASEGT.

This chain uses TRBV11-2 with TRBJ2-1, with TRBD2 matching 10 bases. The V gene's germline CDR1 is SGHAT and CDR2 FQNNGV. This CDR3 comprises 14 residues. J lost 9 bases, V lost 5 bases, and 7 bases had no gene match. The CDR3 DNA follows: TGTGCCAGCAGCCCTAGCGGGAGAGGGCTTGAGCAGTTCTTC. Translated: CASSPSGRGLEQFF.

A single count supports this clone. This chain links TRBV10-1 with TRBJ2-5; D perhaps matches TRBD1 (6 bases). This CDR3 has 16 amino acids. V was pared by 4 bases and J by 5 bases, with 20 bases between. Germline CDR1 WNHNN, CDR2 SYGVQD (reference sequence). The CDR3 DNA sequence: TGCGCCAGCAGTGCCGCTACTGGGGGCGCGTGGGAGACCCAGTACTTC. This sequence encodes CASSAATGGAWETQYF.

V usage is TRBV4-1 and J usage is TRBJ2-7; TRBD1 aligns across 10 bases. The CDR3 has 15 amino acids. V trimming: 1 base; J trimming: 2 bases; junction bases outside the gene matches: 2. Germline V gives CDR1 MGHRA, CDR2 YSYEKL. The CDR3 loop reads CASSQVDRGAYEQYV. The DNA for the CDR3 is TGCGCCAGCAGCCAAGTGGACAGGGGGGCCTACGAGCAGTACGTC.

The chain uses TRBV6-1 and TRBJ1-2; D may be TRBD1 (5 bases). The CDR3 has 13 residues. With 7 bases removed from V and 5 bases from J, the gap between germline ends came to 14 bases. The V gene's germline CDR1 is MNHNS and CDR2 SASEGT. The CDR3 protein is CASTDSREYGYTF. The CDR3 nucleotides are TGTGCCAGCACCGACAGCCGGGAGTATGGCTACACCTTC.

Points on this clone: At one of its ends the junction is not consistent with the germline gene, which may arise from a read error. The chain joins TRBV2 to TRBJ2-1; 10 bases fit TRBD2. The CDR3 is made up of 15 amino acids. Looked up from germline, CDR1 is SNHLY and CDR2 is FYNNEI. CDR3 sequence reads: CASSEEGLAGVEQFF. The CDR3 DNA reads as TGTGCCAGCAGCGAAGAGGGGCTAGCGGGAGTTGAGCAGTTCTTC.

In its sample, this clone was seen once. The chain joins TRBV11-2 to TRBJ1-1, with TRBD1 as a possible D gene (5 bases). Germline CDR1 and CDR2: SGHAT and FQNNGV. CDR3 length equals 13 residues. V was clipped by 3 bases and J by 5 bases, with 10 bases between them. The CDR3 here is CASSFGGGTEAFF. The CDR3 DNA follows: TGTGCCAGCAGCTTTGGGGGAGGAACTGAAGCTTTCTTT.

The CDR3 sequence: CASSDRGLKQFF. For the CDR3, the DNA is TGTGCCAGCAGCGACAGGGGGCTGAAGCAGTTCTTC. V gene TRBV6-1 combines with J gene TRBJ2-1, with 10 bases identical to TRBD1. V was pared by 6 bases and J by 11 bases, with 4 bases of the junction left unmatched. CDR1 and CDR2 from the germline V gene are MNHNS and SASEGT. This CDR3 has 12 amino acids.

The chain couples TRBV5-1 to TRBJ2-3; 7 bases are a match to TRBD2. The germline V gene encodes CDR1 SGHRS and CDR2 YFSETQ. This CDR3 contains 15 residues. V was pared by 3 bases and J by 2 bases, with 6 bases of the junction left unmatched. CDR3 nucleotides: TGCGCCAGCAGCTCTATCGCGGGGGACACAGATACGCAGTATTTT. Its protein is CASSSIAGDTDTQYF.

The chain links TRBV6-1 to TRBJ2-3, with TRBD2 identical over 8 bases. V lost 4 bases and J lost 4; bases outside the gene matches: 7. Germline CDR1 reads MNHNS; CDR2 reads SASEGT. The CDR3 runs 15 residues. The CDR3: CASSAHSGAPDTQYF. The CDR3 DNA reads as TGTGCCAGCAGTGCCCATAGCGGGGCCCCAGATACGCAGTATTTT.

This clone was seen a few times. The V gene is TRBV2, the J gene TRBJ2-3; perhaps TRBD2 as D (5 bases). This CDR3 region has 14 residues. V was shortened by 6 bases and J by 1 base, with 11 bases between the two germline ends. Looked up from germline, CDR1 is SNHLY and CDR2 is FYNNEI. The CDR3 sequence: CASRAQAGTDTQYF. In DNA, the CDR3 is TGTGCCAGCAGGGCGCAAGCGGGCACAGATACGCAGTATTTT. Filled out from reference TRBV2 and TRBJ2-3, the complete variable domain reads EPEVTQTPSHQVTQMGQEVILRCVPISNHLYFYWYRQILGQKVEFLVSFYNNEISEKSEIFDDQFSVERPDGSNFTLKIRSTKLEDSAMYFCASRAQAGTDTQYFGPGTRLTVL.

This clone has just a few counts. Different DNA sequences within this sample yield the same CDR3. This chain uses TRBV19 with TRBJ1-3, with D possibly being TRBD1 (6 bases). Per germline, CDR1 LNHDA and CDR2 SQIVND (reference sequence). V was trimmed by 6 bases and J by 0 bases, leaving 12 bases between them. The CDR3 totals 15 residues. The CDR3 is CASSFDRSSGNTIYF. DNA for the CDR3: TGTGCCAGTAGCTTCGACAGGAGCTCTGGAAACACCATATATTTT.

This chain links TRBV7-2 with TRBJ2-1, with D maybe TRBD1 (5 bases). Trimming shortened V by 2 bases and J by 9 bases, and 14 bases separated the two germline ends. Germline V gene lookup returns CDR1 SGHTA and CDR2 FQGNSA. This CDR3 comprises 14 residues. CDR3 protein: CASSLSQQGGEQFF. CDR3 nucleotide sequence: TGTGCCAGCAGCTTATCCCAGCAGGGCGGTGAGCAGTTCTTC.

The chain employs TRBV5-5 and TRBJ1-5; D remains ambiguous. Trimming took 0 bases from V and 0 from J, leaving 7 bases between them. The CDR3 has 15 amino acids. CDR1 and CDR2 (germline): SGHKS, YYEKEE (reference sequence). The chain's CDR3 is CASSLDSYSNQPQHF. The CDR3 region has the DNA TGTGCCAGCAGCTTGGACAGCTATAGCAATCAGCCCCAGCATTTT.

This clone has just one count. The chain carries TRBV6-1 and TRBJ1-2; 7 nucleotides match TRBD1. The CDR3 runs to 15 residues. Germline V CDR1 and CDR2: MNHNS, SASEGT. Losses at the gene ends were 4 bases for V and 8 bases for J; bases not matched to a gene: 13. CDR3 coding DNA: TGTGCCAGCAGTGTAGGGGGCCTCGTCCGGGAGGGCTACACCTTC. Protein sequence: CASSVGGLVREGYTF.